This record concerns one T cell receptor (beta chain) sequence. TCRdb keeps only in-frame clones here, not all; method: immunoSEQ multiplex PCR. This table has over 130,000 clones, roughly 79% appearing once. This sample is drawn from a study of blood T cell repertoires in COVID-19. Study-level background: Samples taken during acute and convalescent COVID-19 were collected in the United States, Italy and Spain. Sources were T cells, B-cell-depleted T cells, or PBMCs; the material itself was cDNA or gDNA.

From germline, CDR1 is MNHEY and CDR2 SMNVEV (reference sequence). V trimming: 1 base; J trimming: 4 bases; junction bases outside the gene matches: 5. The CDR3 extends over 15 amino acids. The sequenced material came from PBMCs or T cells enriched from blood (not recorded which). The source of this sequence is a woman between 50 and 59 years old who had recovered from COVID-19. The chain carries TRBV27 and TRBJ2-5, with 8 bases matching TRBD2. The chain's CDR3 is CASSLLSGGSETQYF. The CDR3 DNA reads TGTGCCAGCAGTTTATTATCGGGAGGGTCAGAGACCCAGTACTTC.